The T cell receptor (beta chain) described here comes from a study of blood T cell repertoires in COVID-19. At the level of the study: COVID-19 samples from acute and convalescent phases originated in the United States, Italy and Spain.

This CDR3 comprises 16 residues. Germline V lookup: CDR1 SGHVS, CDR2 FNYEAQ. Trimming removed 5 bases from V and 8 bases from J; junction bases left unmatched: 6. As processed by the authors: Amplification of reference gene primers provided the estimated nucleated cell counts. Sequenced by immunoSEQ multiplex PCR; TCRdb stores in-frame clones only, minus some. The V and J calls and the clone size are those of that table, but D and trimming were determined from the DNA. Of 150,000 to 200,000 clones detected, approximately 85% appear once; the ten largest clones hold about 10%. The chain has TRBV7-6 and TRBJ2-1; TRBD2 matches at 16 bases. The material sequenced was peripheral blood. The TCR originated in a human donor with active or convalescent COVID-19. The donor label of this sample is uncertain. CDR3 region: CASSNTGTSGRDEQFF. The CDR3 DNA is TGTGCCAGCAGCAATACCGGGACTAGCGGGAGGGATGAGCAGTTCTTC.